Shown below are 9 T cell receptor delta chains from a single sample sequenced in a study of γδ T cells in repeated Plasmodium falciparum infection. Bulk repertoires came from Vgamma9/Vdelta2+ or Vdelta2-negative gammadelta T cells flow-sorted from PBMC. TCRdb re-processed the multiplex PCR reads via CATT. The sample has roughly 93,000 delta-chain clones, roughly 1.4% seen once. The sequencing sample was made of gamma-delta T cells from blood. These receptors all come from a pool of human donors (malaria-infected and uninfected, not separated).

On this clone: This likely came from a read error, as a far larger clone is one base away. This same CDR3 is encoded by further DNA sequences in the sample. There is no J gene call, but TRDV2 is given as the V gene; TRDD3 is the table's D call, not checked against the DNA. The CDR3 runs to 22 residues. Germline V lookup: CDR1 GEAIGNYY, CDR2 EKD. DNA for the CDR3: TGTGCCTGTGACTCCGGCGCGTTTACTGGGGGCCCGAGCTCCTGGGACACCCGACAGATGTTCTTC. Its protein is CACDSGAFTGGPSSWDTRQMFF.

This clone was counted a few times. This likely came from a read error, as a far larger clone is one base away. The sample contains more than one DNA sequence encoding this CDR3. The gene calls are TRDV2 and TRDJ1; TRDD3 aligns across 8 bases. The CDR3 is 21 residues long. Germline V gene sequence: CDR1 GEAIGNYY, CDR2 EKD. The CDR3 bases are TGTGCCTGTGACACCGTCGTCCCACGGCCTGGGGGACCCCTGTACACCGATAAACTCATCTTC. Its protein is CACDTVVPRPGGPLYTDKLIF.

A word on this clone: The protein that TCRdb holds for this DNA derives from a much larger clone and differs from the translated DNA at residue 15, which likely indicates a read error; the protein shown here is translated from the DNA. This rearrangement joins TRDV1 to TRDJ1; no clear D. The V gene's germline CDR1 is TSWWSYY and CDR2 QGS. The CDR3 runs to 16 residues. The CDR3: CALGEGLDPYTDKLTF. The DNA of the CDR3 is TGTGCTCTTGGGGAGGGGCTCGATCCGTACACCGATAAACTCACCTTT.

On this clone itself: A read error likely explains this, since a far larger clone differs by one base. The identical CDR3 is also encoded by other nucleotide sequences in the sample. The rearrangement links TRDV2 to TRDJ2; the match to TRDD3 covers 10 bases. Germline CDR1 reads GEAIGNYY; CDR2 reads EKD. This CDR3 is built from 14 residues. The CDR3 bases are TGTGCCTGTGACGTACTGGGGGATCGGGCACAACTCTTCTTC. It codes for CACDVLGDRAQLFF.

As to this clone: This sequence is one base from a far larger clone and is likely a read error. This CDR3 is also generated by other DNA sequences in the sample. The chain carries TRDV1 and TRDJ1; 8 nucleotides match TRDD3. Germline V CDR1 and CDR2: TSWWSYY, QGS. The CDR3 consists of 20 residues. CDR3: CALGQLRLLGVTGYTDKLIF. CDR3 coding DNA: TGTGCTCTTGGGCAGCTACGTTTACTGGGGGTAACTGGGTACACCGATAAGCTCATCTTT.

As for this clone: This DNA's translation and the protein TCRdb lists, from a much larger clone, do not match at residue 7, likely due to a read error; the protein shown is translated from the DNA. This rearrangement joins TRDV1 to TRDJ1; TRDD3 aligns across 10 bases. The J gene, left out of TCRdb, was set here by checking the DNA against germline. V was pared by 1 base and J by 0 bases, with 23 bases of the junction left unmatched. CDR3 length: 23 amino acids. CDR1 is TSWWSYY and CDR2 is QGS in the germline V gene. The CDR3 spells CALGERRPTGGWGIPPYTDKLIF. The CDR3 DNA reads TGTGCTCTTGGGGAACGGCGTCCTACAGGAGGGTGGGGGATACCCCCCTACACCGATAAACTCATCTTT.

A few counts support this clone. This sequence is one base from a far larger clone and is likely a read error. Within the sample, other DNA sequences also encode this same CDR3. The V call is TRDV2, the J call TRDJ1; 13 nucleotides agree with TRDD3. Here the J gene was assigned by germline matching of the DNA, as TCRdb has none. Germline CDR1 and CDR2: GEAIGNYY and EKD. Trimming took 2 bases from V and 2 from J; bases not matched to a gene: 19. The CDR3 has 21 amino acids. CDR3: CACDSRRRTGVLGDTTDKLIF. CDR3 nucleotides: TGTGCCTGTGACAGCAGACGACGGACGGGAGTACTGGGGGATACGACCGATAAACTCATCTTT.

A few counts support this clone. CDR3 protein: CALGESFPSSLQGDTGTDKLIF. The DNA of the CDR3 is TGTGCTCTTGGGGAATCCTTCCCTTCCTCGCTACAGGGGGATACTGGGACCGATAAACTCATCTTT. The V call is TRDV1, the J call TRDJ1, with TRDD3 matching 9 bases. Germline values: CDR1 TSWWSYY, CDR2 QGS. J was trimmed by 2 bases and V by 2 bases; bases with no gene match: 24. The CDR3 runs to 22 residues.

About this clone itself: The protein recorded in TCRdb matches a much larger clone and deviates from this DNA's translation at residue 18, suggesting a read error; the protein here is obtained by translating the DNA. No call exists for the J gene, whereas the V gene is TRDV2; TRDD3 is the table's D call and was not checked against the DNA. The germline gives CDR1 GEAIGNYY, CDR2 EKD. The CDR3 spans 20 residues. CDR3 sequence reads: CACDTGLPTVLGDTTDKPIF. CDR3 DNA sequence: TGTGCCTGTGACACCGGCCTTCCTACCGTCCTGGGGGATACTACCGATAAACCCATCTTT.